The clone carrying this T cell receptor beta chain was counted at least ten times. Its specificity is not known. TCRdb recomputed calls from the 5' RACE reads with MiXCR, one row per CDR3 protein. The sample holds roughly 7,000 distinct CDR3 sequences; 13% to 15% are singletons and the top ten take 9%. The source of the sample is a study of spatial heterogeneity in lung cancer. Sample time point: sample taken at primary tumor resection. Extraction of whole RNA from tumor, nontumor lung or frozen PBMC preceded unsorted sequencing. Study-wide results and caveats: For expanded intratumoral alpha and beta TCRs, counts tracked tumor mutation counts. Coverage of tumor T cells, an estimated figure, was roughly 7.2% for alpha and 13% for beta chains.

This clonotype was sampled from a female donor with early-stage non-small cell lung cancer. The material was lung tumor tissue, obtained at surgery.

CDR3 bases: TGTGCCAGCAGTTTTTTAGGAAGCGAAGCTTTCTTT. Amino acids: CASSFLGSEAFF. This chain joins TRBV12-3 or TRBV12-4 and TRBJ1-1; D call uncertain. The CDR3 extends over 12 amino acids. V lost 3 bases and J 8 bases, leaving 10 bases between the germline ends.